This passage covers 15 T cell receptor beta chains from one sample sequenced in a study of OX40 agonist ivuxolimab in advanced cancers. Using immunoSEQ multiplex PCR, the repertoire was profiled, and TCRdb retains in-frame clones only, with some absent. The table shows 60,000 to 70,000 clones, with 80% to 85% occurring only once. Sequenced here: CD4+ or CD8+ T cells sorted from blood, sampled in a trial of the OX40 agonist ivuxolimab. These receptors all stem from an adult with an advanced solid tumor such as melanoma, head and neck, liver or kidney cancer.

The V gene is TRBV6-4, the J gene TRBJ2-2; D is unresolved. There are 13 residues in the CDR3. V lost 4 bases and J 5 bases, leaving 8 bases between the germline ends. CDR1 is MRHNA and CDR2 is SNTAGT in the germline V gene. CDR3 coding DNA: TGTGCCAGCAGTGTAGTTGGTACCGGGGAGCTGTTTTTT. It is translated as CASSVVGTGELFF.

This sequence joins TRBV5-5 and TRBJ1-2, with 8 bases identical to TRBD1. Germline assignment: CDR1 SGHKS and CDR2 YYEKEE (reference sequence). CDR3 size: 17 residues. The junction had 13 bases not matched to a gene; V was cut back by 2 bases and J by 4 bases. The CDR3 nucleotides read TGTGCCAGCAGCTTCGAAGGGACAGGCGTCTTTGGCTATGGCTACACCTTC. This translates into CASSFEGTGVFGYGYTF.

V gene TRBV25-1 combines with J gene TRBJ2-1; D not resolved. The CDR3 covers 12 residues. The V end lost 8 bases, the J end lost 4 bases, and 9 bases lay between the germline ends. Germline CDR1 is MGHDK and CDR2 is SYGVNS. DNA of the CDR3: TGTGCCAGCCCTGGCTCGTACAATGAGCAGTTCTTC. Protein sequence: CASPGSYNEQFF.

The V gene is TRBV27, the J gene TRBJ2-6, with D possibly TRBD2 on 6 matching bases. The CDR3 extends over 17 amino acids. V was clipped by 6 bases and J by 4 bases, with 19 bases between them. Germline values: CDR1 MNHEY, CDR2 SMNVEV (reference sequence). In nucleotides, the CDR3 is TGTGCCAGCAGGCCCGGGAGTTTCGCTGTGGGGGCCAACGTCCTGACTTTC. Translation gives CASRPGSFAVGANVLTF.

This chain uses TRBV30 with TRBJ2-2, with D possibly being TRBD1 or TRBD2 (5 bases each). The CDR3 runs to 19 residues. Deletions cut 4 bases from V and 6 bases from J, with 30 bases between. Germline CDR1 GTSNPN, CDR2 SVGIG (reference sequence). CDR3 nucleotides: TGTGCCTGGAATAAGGTATACGGGACGTGGAACGAGGGGCCCGGGGAGCTGTTTTTT. Its translation is CAWNKVYGTWNEGPGELFF.

The V and J genes are TRBV11-2 and TRBJ2-3; 7 bases are shared with TRBD1. The CDR3 has 15 amino acids. Germline trimming cut 4 bases from V and 2 bases from J; bases unmatched to any gene: 6. Germline CDR1 is SGHAT and CDR2 is FQNNGV. The chain's CDR3 is CASSSGTASTDTQYF. CDR3 nucleotide sequence: TGTGCCAGCAGCTCAGGGACAGCCTCCACAGATACGCAGTATTTT.

J is TRBJ2-5 and V is TRBV11-2, with D uncertain. V was trimmed by 0 bases and J by 4 bases, leaving 6 bases between them. The CDR3 is 13 amino acids. Germline lookup yields CDR1 SGHAT and CDR2 FQNNGV. CDR3 protein: CASSLDRRETQYF. CDR3 in DNA: TGTGCCAGCAGCTTAGATCGAAGAGAGACCCAGTACTTC. Based on the CDR3 plus reference TRBV11-2 and TRBJ2-5, the full variable domain is EAGVAQSPRYKIIEKRQSVAFWCNPISGHATLYWYQQILGQGPKLLIQFQNNGVVDDSQLPKDRFSAERLKGVDSTLKIQPAKLEDSAVYLCASSLDRRETQYFGPGTRLLVL.

The chain couples TRBV5-4 to TRBJ1-2; D gene ambiguous. The CDR3 has 13 residues. V was pared by 5 bases and J by 8 bases, with 16 bases between. Germline lookup yields CDR1 SGHNT and CDR2 YYREEE (reference sequence). CDR3 amino acids: CASRPTDLGGYTF. In nucleotides, the CDR3 is TGTGCCAGCAGACCGACGGACCTAGGGGGCTACACCTTC. Full variable domain (rest looked up from reference TRBV5-4 and TRBJ1-2): ETGVTQSPTHLIKTRGQQVTLRCSSQSGHNTVSWYQQALGQGPQFIFQYYREEENGRGNFPPRFSGLQFPNYSSELNVNALELDDSALYLCASRPTDLGGYTFGSGTRLTVV.

This clone was seen just once. CDR3 in DNA: TGTGCCAGCAGTGAAATGGATTATAATGAAAAACTGTTTTTT. Translated: CASSEMDYNEKLFF. The rearrangement links TRBV2 to TRBJ1-4, with D hard to call. The CDR3 spans 14 residues. Germline V gene data show CDR1 as SNHLY and CDR2 as FYNNEI. With 2 bases removed from V and 4 bases from J, the gap between germline ends came to 8 bases.

The chain combines TRBV10-3 with TRBJ1-1; D remains ambiguous. Germline V CDR1 and CDR2: ENHRY, SYGVKD. CDR3 size: 15 residues. V was clipped by 0 bases and J by 0 bases, with 8 bases between them. The CDR3 bases are TGTGCCATCAGTGAGTCGGGCGCCTTGAACACTGAAGCTTTCTTT. Its protein is CAISESGALNTEAFF.

This clone was counted a few times. The chain combines TRBV19 with TRBJ2-1; no reliable D call. Germline CDR1 is LNHDA and CDR2 is SQIVND (reference sequence). The CDR3 has 13 residues. Trimming stripped 5 bases from V and 2 bases from J, with 7 bases between. CDR3 in amino acids: CASSPPPYNEQFF. CDR3 DNA sequence: TGTGCCAGTAGTCCCCCGCCCTACAATGAGCAGTTCTTC.

This clone was detected a few times. In DNA form, the CDR3 reads TGTGCCAGCTCACTTGCCTTCCGAAATCATAATTCACCCCTCCACTTT. This gives the protein CASSLAFRNHNSPLHF. The V and J genes are TRBV18 and TRBJ1-6; unclear D gene. Germline CDR1 reads KGHSH; CDR2 reads LQKENI. The CDR3 consists of 16 residues. Deletions cut 4 bases from V and 5 bases from J, with 15 bases between.

This chain joins TRBV28 and TRBJ2-7; D not resolved. CDR3 length: 14 amino acids. V gave up 7 bases and J gave up 3 bases, with 16 bases separating them. Germline loops: CDR1 MDHEN, CDR2 SYDVKM. CDR3 in DNA: TGTGCCAGCATTCGCGGCAGGTCCATCTACGAGCAGTACTTC. Translated: CASIRGRSIYEQYF.

The V and J genes are TRBV7-6 and TRBJ2-3; D perhaps matches TRBD2 (5 bases). Looked up from germline, CDR1 is SGHVS and CDR2 is FNYEAQ. The CDR3 spans 15 residues. For the CDR3, the DNA is TGTGCGCCCTCTAGCCGGTCAGCGAGCACAGATACGCAGTATTTT. This sequence encodes CAPSSRSASTDTQYF.

V and J are TRBV11-2 and TRBJ1-2; D not certain. Germline CDR1 SGHAT, CDR2 FQNNGV. Trimming pared 1 base from V and 4 bases from J, leaving 16 bases between. The CDR3 has 16 residues. The CDR3 DNA reads as TGTGCCAGCAGCTTAGGGTATACGGGCGGTATCTATGGCTACACCTTC. Its translation: CASSLGYTGGIYGYTF.